This paragraph reports one TCR beta chain. Its cognate antigen is unknown. Primers included in the PCR were 60 Vbeta and 13 Jbeta primers. This table comes from immunoSEQ multiplex PCR, and its TCRdb copy is limited to in-frame clones, with some not included. Among about 150,000 clones listed, roughly 80% were seen once. This entry belongs to a study of cytomegalovirus exposure and HLA in healthy donors. Study-wide points: Later analysis indicated greater clonal expansion among HLA-associated TCR beta chains than among equally common other chains. Analyzed later, most CMV-associated TCR beta chains appeared HLA-restricted.

Losses at the gene ends were 1 base for V and 7 bases for J; bases not matched to a gene: 4. The CDR3 is 13 residues long. CDR1 and CDR2 from the germline V gene are GTSNPN and SVGIG (reference sequence). Input material: PBMCs. This TCR was recovered from a woman aged 50 to 60 in good health and CMV-seropositive. V is TRBV30 and J is TRBJ1-5; 7 nucleotides align to TRBD1. CDR3 region: CAWSAGQSQPQHF. CDR3 nucleotides: TGTGCCTGGAGTGCGGGACAGTCGCAGCCCCAGCATTTT.